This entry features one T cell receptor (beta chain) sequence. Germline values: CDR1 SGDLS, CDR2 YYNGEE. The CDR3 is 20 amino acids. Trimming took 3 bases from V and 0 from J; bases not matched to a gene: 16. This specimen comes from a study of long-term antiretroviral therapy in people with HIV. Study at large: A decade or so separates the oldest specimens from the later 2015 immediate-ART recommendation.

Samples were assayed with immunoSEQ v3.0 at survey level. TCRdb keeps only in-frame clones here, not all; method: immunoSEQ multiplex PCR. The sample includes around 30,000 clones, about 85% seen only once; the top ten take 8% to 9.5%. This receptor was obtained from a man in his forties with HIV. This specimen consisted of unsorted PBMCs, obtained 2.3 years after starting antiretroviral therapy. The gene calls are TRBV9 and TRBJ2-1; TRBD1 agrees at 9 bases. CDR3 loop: CASSARGTGSVSSSYNEQFF. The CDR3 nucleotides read TGTGCCAGCAGCGCCCGAGGGACAGGGTCTGTTAGTAGCTCCTACAATGAGCAGTTCTTC.